This T cell receptor (beta chain) was observed in a study of cytomegalovirus exposure and HLA in healthy donors. Turning to the study itself: Previous work identified 90 million to 130 million unique TCR beta sequences from about 179 million T cells. Points from the study as a whole: High specificity and sensitivity for cytomegalovirus status were reported for the classifier. Immune exposure information available was restricted to CMV serostatus.

Comment on this clone: Its target is not known.

The CDR3 covers 16 residues. J lost 0 bases, V lost 1 base, and 1 base had no gene match. Germline assignment: CDR1 LGHNA and CDR2 YSLEER. The PCR contained 60 Vbeta and 13 Jbeta primers. The data were produced by immunoSEQ multiplex PCR, yet TCRdb's version contains in-frame clones alone and is incomplete. This sample carries more than 150,000 clones, 70% to 90% of them seen once, and the ten largest clones take approximately 8.5%. Sequenced input: PBMCs. The V and J genes are TRBV4-3 and TRBJ2-3, with TRBD1 identical over 10 bases. The receptor's source is a man between 18 and 35 years old in good health and CMV-seropositive. CDR3 loop: CASSQAGQGSTDTQYF. Here the CDR3 DNA reads TGCGCCAGCAGCCAAGCGGGACAGGGGAGCACAGATACGCAGTATTTT.